What follows are 26 T cell receptor beta chains derived from one specimen sequenced in a study of blood T cell repertoires in COVID-19. Only in-frame clones appear in the TCRdb table, and some are missing; sequencing was by immunoSEQ multiplex PCR. The profile shows fewer than 250,000 clones, about 87% of them singletons. Sample: peripheral blood. All receptors come from a man between 60 and 75 years old with acute or convalescent COVID-19.

J is TRBJ1-2 and V is TRBV5-6; no firm D call. The V end lost 3 bases, the J end lost 4 bases, and 13 bases lay between the germline ends. Germline V gene sequence: CDR1 SGHDT, CDR2 YYEEEE. There are 14 residues in the CDR3. The CDR3 bases are TGTGCCAGCAGCTCTAGAACGGGTTCCTATGGCTACACCTTC. Amino acid sequence: CASSSRTGSYGYTF.

This clone was observed a single time. The chain recombines TRBV19 with TRBJ2-1, with 8 bases that match TRBD2. Looked up from germline, CDR1 is LNHDA and CDR2 is SQIVND (reference sequence). The CDR3 runs 15 residues. Unmatched junction bases numbered 3, after V lost 1 base and J lost 4 bases. CDR3 in DNA: TGTGCCAGTAGTATAGGCGGGGGGCGTTACAATGAGCAGTTCTTC. Protein: CASSIGGGRYNEQFF.

The sample holds a few counts of this clone. The chain has TRBV6-5 and TRBJ1-4, with 8 bases lining up with TRBD1. Unmatched junction bases numbered 12, after V lost 10 bases and J lost 5 bases. Germline V gene sequence: CDR1 MNHEY, CDR2 SVGAGI. The CDR3 runs 15 residues. The DNA of the CDR3 is TGTGCCACCGCACCCCGGGACAGGAACAATGAAAAACTGTTTTTT. Translated: CATAPRDRNNEKLFF.

The chain has TRBV7-9 and TRBJ2-4, with 7 bases that match TRBD2. Germline CDR1 and CDR2: SEHNR and FQNEAQ (reference sequence). This CDR3 is 15 amino acids long. V dropped 4 bases and J dropped 1; count of bases not matched to a gene: 4. CDR3 bases: TGTGCCAGCAGCTGGGAGGGGACGGCCAAAAACATTCAGTACTTC. It is translated as CASSWEGTAKNIQYF.

The rearrangement joins TRBV11-1 to TRBJ2-7; D gene uncertain. The germline gives CDR1 SGHAT, CDR2 FQDESV (reference sequence). V was pared by 2 bases and J by 0 bases, with 11 bases between. The CDR3 runs to 15 residues. The CDR3 bases are TGTGCCAGCAGCTTATCTCGCGGCTACTCCTACGAGCAGTACTTC. Its translation is CASSLSRGYSYEQYF.

This chain uses TRBV18 with TRBJ2-7, with D possibly being TRBD2 (6 bases). CDR3 length: 13 residues. The germline V gene has CDR1 KGHSH and CDR2 LQKENI. Trimming took 2 bases from V and 4 from J, leaving 9 bases between them. The CDR3 protein is CASSPGGDYEQYF. The CDR3 DNA sequence: TGTGCCAGCTCACCAGGCGGGGATTACGAGCAGTACTTC.

J is TRBJ2-5 and V is TRBV5-1, with D possibly TRBD2 on 5 matching bases. Trimming stripped 0 bases from V and 6 bases from J, with 12 bases between. The CDR3 is made up of 14 amino acids. CDR1 and CDR2 from the germline V gene are SGHRS and YFSETQ. The CDR3 DNA reads TGCGCCAGCAGCTTGGATTTAACCGGGAAGACCCAGTACTTC. Protein: CASSLDLTGKTQYF. Using reference TRBV5-1 and TRBJ2-5 for the parts outside the CDR3, the full variable domain is KAGVTQTPRYLIKTRGQQVTLSCSPISGHRSVSWYQQTPGQGLQFLFEYFSETQRNKGNFPGRFSGRQFSNSRSEMNVSTLELGDSALYLCASSLDLTGKTQYFGPGTRLLVL.

V is TRBV2 and J is TRBJ2-1; D is ambiguous. This CDR3 region has 15 residues. Germline V gene lookup returns CDR1 SNHLY and CDR2 FYNNEI. Trimming removed 8 bases from V and 0 bases from J, with 14 bases in between. The CDR3 loop reads CASSMLVSSYNEQFF. As DNA, the CDR3 is TGTGCCAGCTCGATGCTGGTGAGCTCCTACAATGAGCAGTTCTTC.

The chain couples TRBV12-3 or TRBV12-4 to TRBJ2-1, with TRBD2 matching 7 bases. V lost 0 bases, J lost 13 bases, and 6 bases stayed unmatched. This CDR3 is built from 13 residues. CDR3 coding DNA: TGTGCCAGCAGTTTAGCGGGGGGGTTCTTTCAGTTCTTC. Encoded protein: CASSLAGGFFQFF.

This clone was observed many times. This rearrangement joins TRBV19 to TRBJ1-2; no firm D call. The ends were cut back, 5 bases at V and 1 base at J, with 11 bases in the middle. Per the germline V gene, CDR1 is LNHDA and CDR2 is SQIVND (reference sequence). This CDR3 spans 14 amino acids. The CDR3 region has the DNA TGTGCCAGTAGTCCCTGGAGGGTTAACTATGGCTACACCTTC. Amino acid sequence: CASSPWRVNYGYTF.

This clone was observed once. This sequence joins TRBV2 and TRBJ1-1, with TRBD1 identical over 7 bases. Germline CDR1 reads SNHLY; CDR2 reads FYNNEI. The V segment lost 9 bases and the J segment 1 base; nucleotides outside the gene matches: 8. The CDR3 covers 14 residues. Written as DNA, the CDR3 is TGTGCCAGGCATCAGAGGGACAGGAACACTGAAGCTTTCTTT. The encoded protein is CARHQRDRNTEAFF. The whole variable domain, filled in from reference TRBV2 and TRBJ1-1, reads EPEVTQTPSHQVTQMGQEVILRCVPISNHLYFYWYRQILGQKVEFLVSFYNNEISEKSEIFDDQFSVERPDGSNFTLKIRSTKLEDSAMYFCARHQRDRNTEAFFGQGTRLTVV.

The chain couples TRBV27 to TRBJ2-2; D might be TRBD2 (7 bases). This CDR3 comprises 15 residues. The germline gives CDR1 MNHEY, CDR2 SMNVEV (reference sequence). The V end lost 6 bases, the J end lost 3 bases, and 14 bases lay between the germline ends. The CDR3: CASSPGGRHTGELFF. DNA of the CDR3: TGTGCCAGCAGCCCGGGGGGCCGACACACCGGGGAGCTGTTTTTT.

This chain uses TRBV6-5 with TRBJ1-1; maybe TRBD1 (6 bases). In germline, CDR1 is MNHEY, CDR2 SVGAGI. The CDR3 totals 14 residues. V dropped 6 bases and J dropped 4 bases, with 15 bases sitting between them. As DNA, the CDR3 is TGTGCCAGCAGCCCCTCAGGGGTTGCCACTGAAGCTTTCTTT. Protein product: CASSPSGVATEAFF.

The chain carries TRBV19 and TRBJ2-7; a possible D gene is TRBD1 (5 bases). V was cut by 5 bases and J by 5 bases, with 13 bases left in between. This CDR3 spans 13 amino acids. Germline CDR1 is LNHDA and CDR2 is SQIVND (reference sequence). The CDR3 region is CASSPGPWDEQYF. CDR3 nucleotide sequence: TGTGCCAGTAGTCCAGGGCCCTGGGACGAGCAGTACTTC. Drawing the rest from reference TRBV19 and TRBJ2-7, the complete variable domain is DGGITQSPKYLFRKEGQNVTLSCEQNLNHDAMYWYRQDPGQGLRLIYYSQIVNDFQKGDIAEGYSVSREKKESFPLTVTSAQKNPTAFYLCASSPGPWDEQYFGPGTRLTVT.

V and J are TRBV27 and TRBJ2-7; D is perhaps TRBD1 (5 bases). V was clipped by 0 bases and J by 2 bases, with 14 bases between them. This CDR3 spans 16 amino acids. Germline V gives CDR1 MNHEY, CDR2 SMNVEV (reference sequence). The CDR3 nucleotides read TGTGCCAGCAGTTTATCGGCCCAGGGTTTTCCCTACGAGCAGTACTTC. Residues: CASSLSAQGFPYEQYF.

The chain couples TRBV5-1 to TRBJ1-4, with TRBD1 matching over 7 bases. The J segment lost 4 bases and the V segment lost 5 bases, leaving 5 bases of the junction unmatched. The CDR3 length is 14 residues. Germline V CDR1 and CDR2: SGHRS, YFSETQ. For the CDR3, the DNA is TGCGCCAGCAGGATGGGGACAGATAATGAAAAACTGTTTTTT. It is translated as CASRMGTDNEKLFF. Full variable domain (remainder filled in from reference TRBV5-1 and TRBJ1-4): KAGVTQTPRYLIKTRGQQVTLSCSPISGHRSVSWYQQTPGQGLQFLFEYFSETQRNKGNFPGRFSGRQFSNSRSEMNVSTLELGDSALYLCASRMGTDNEKLFFGSGTQLSVL.

This sequence joins TRBV6-5 and TRBJ1-6; 8 bases agree with TRBD1. Germline V gives CDR1 MNHEY, CDR2 SVGAGI. CDR3 length: 15 amino acids. V dropped 6 bases and J dropped 7; count of bases not matched to a gene: 8. The CDR3 protein is CASRDGQGANSPLHF. CDR3 coding DNA: TGTGCCAGCAGAGATGGGCAGGGGGCAAATTCACCCCTCCACTTT.

The chain carries TRBV7-9 and TRBJ1-2, with D hard to call. Germline values: CDR1 SEHNR, CDR2 FQNEAQ (reference sequence). Trimming stripped 8 bases from V and 4 bases from J, with 14 bases between. The CDR3 is 13 amino acids. CDR3 in amino acids: CASCPGRIYGYTF. Here the CDR3 DNA reads TGTGCCAGCTGCCCAGGCAGAATCTATGGCTACACCTTC.

This clone was detected a few times. This CDR3 is CAVGDRVKNIQYF. Here the CDR3 DNA reads TGTGCCGTAGGAGACAGAGTCAAAAACATTCAGTACTTC. The chain has TRBV19 and TRBJ2-4; a possible D gene is TRBD1 (5 bases). V dropped 11 bases and J dropped 3 bases, with 14 bases sitting between them. The CDR3 contains 13 residues. Germline CDR1 LNHDA, CDR2 SQIVND (reference sequence).

This clone was counted a few times. The V and J genes are TRBV7-8 and TRBJ2-7; 12 bases map to TRBD1. The germline gives CDR1 SGHVS, CDR2 FQNEAQ. The CDR3 runs 14 residues. J gave up 6 bases and V 5 bases, and 5 bases lay outside the gene matches. The CDR3 sequence is CASSPRDRGLEQYF. The CDR3 DNA sequence: TGTGCCAGCAGCCCCCGGGACAGGGGGCTCGAGCAGTACTTC.

The V gene is TRBV11-2, the J gene TRBJ1-5; D is undetermined. Germline lookup yields CDR1 SGHAT and CDR2 FQNNGV. V lost 5 bases to trimming and J lost 3 bases, with 14 bases between them. This CDR3 has 15 amino acids. CDR3 DNA sequence: TGTGCCAGCAGCCCCCCGCCCAAACTCAATCAGCCCCAGCATTTT. Protein sequence: CASSPPPKLNQPQHF.

The gene calls are TRBV7-2 and TRBJ2-7; D is ambiguous. V was cut by 1 base and J by 5 bases, with 3 bases left in between. This CDR3 is built from 11 residues. CDR1 is SGHTA and CDR2 is FQGNSA in the germline V gene. In DNA, the CDR3 is TGTGCCAGCAGCTTAGTTAACGAGCAGTACTTC. It specifies CASSLVNEQYF.

The V call is TRBV7-2, the J call TRBJ2-5; TRBD2 aligns across 9 bases. The germline CDR1 and CDR2 sequences are SGHTA and FQGNSA. The CDR3 spans 17 residues. J gave up 4 bases and V 1 base, and 10 bases lay outside the gene matches. In DNA, the CDR3 is TGTGCCAGCAGCTTAGGGGGAGCGGGGGGCCTACGAGAGACCCAGTACTTC. This translates into CASSLGGAGGLRETQYF. The entire variable domain, with the rest obtained from reference TRBV7-2 and TRBJ2-5, is as follows: GAGVSQSPSNKVTEKGKDVELRCDPISGHTALYWYRQSLGQGLEFLIYFQGNSAPDKSGLPSDRFSAERTGGSVSTLTIQRTQQEDSAVYLCASSLGGAGGLRETQYFGPGTRLLVL.

The chain is built from TRBV28 and TRBJ2-3; 9 bases agree with TRBD1. The trim removed 4 bases at V and 5 bases at J, leaving 10 bases unmatched. Germline CDR1 and CDR2: MDHEN and SYDVKM. The CDR3 sequence is 16 residues long. The CDR3 protein is CASSSPYRGLGDTQYF. In DNA form, the CDR3 reads TGTGCCAGCAGTTCCCCCTACAGGGGGCTAGGAGATACGCAGTATTTT.

The chain couples TRBV19 to TRBJ2-1, with D maybe TRBD2 (7 bases). Per the germline V gene, CDR1 is LNHDA and CDR2 is SQIVND (reference sequence). This CDR3 contains 15 residues. The V end was cut by 6 bases, the J end by 9 bases, with 21 bases between. In nucleotides, the CDR3 is TGTGCCAGTAGCGGGGGCCAGGGGAGGGGAAGTGAGCAGTTCTTC. This encodes CASSGGQGRGSEQFF.

The chain's CDR3 is CATSRQGSLGGEQFF. CDR3 bases: TGTGCCACCAGCAGACAGGGGTCTCTAGGCGGTGAGCAGTTCTTC. The chain combines TRBV15 with TRBJ2-1; the D gene is possibly TRBD1 (6 bases). Deletions cut 2 bases from V and 9 bases from J, with 17 bases between. The CDR3 spans 15 residues. Germline V lookup: CDR1 LNHNV, CDR2 YYDKDF (reference sequence).